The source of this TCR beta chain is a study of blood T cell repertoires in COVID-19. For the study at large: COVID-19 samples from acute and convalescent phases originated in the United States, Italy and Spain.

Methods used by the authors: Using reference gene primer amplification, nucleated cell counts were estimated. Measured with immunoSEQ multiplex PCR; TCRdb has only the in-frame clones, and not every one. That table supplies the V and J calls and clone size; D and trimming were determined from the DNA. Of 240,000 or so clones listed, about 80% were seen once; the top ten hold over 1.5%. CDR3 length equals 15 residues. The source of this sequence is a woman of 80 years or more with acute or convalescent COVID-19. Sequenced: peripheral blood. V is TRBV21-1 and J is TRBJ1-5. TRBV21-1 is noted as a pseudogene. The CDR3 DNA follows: TGTGCCAGCAAACCCGAGCTTTATAGCAATCAGCCCCAGCATTTT. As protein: CASKPELYSNQPQHF.